The text below deals with one T cell receptor (beta chain). These data come from a study of PD-1 blockade in classical Hodgkin lymphoma. Assay: immunoSEQ multiplex PCR; the TCRdb copy retains only in-frame clones and omits some. The repertoire has 45,000 to 60,000 clones, 81% of them found once; the top ten carry around 17%. Exposure to brentuximab vedotin varied, and each patient had relapsed following autologous stem cell transplantation. The germline gives CDR1 MNHEY, CDR2 SMNVEV (reference sequence). The CDR3 is 14 amino acids. V was clipped by 6 bases and J by 3 bases, with 15 bases between them.

This chain uses TRBV27 with TRBJ2-7; D could derive from TRBD1 or TRBD2 (5 bases each). Sample: peripheral blood mononuclear cells (PBMCs), taken at baseline. The source is a human donor with classical Hodgkin lymphoma. The DNA for the CDR3 is TGTGCCAGCAGCCCGGGACGAGGGCGCTACGAGCAGTACTTC. Its protein is CASSPGRGRYEQYF.